The 10 T cell receptor beta chains below were found in one sample sequenced in a study of cytomegalovirus exposure and HLA in healthy donors (dated by TCRdb to about 2017). Library generation was performed with the immunoSEQ multiplex PCR assay. For the multiplex PCR, a mixture combining 60 forward primers for TCR Vbeta segments and 13 reverse primers for TCR Jbeta segments was used. The immuneACCESS repertoire file appears here via TCRdb, limited to in-frame rearrangements. These files lack a portion of the clones; in checked studies, under half of the deficit traces to unresolved V genes, and the cause of the others is not known. In all, the sample holds about 140,000 clones, and around 77% of those were seen once. The ten top clones hold 4.9% of the sample. Input material: PBMCs. The receptors originated from a woman aged 45-65 years in good health and CMV-seronegative.

In its sample, this clone was seen once. The V and J genes are TRBV5-1 and TRBJ2-3, with 8 bases identical to TRBD1. Germline lookup yields CDR1 SGHRS and CDR2 YFSETQ. Germline trimming cut 0 bases from V and 4 bases from J; bases unmatched to any gene: 4. The CDR3 is 15 residues long. The CDR3 DNA is TGCGCCAGCAGCTTGGGACAGGGGCTCGCAGATACGCAGTATTTT. Translating it yields CASSLGQGLADTQYF.

V is TRBV2 and J is TRBJ1-2, with a weak D call TRBD1 (5 bases). The CDR3 is 14 amino acids. The ends were cut back, 4 bases at V and 2 bases at J, with 11 bases in the middle. Germline-derived CDR1 and CDR2 are SNHLY and FYNNEI. The CDR3, as DNA: TGTGCCAGCAGTGGAACAGGACAAAACTATGGCTACACCTTC. Residues: CASSGTGQNYGYTF.

This chain joins TRBV2 and TRBJ2-1; D is undetermined. Germline values: CDR1 SNHLY, CDR2 FYNNEI. There are 13 residues in the CDR3. V was pared by 7 bases and J by 4 bases, with 11 bases between. The chain's CDR3 is CASKPGSYNEQFF. The CDR3, as DNA: TGTGCCAGCAAGCCAGGATCATACAATGAGCAGTTCTTC.

The V and J genes are TRBV6-1 and TRBJ1-2; the D is unclear. This CDR3 contains 14 residues. The V and J ends lost 2 bases and 8 bases respectively, with 15 bases between them. Germline V gene lookup returns CDR1 MNHNS and CDR2 SASEGT. The CDR3 protein is CASSERGKREGYTF. Written as DNA, the CDR3 is TGTGCCAGCAGTGAACGAGGTAAACGAGAGGGCTACACCTTC.

V is TRBV7-9 and J is TRBJ2-7; no clear D gene. The V gene's germline CDR1 is SEHNR and CDR2 FQNEAQ (reference sequence). There are 14 residues in the CDR3. The V gene lost 4 bases and the J gene lost 3 bases, with 13 bases spanning the gap. The CDR3 here is CASSSQARNYEQYF. In nucleotides, the CDR3 is TGTGCCAGCAGCTCCCAAGCACGAAACTACGAGCAGTACTTC.

The table lists this clone with a count of one. This chain uses TRBV18 with TRBJ2-7; 7 bases align to TRBD2. The V and J ends lost 6 bases and 5 bases, in that order; junction bases with no gene match: 10. CDR3 size: 14 residues. Germline assignment: CDR1 KGHSH and CDR2 LQKENI. For the CDR3, the DNA is TGTGCCAGCTCCCTGAGCGGGGTGGTCCACGAGCAGTACTTC. Its translation: CASSLSGVVHEQYF.

The rearrangement links TRBV6-6 to TRBJ1-1; D not resolved. This CDR3 has 12 residues. V was pared by 5 bases and J by 4 bases, with 8 bases between. In germline, CDR1 is MNHNY, CDR2 SVGAGI (reference sequence). The CDR3 is CASSTKTTEAFF. In DNA, the CDR3 is TGTGCCAGCAGTACAAAAACCACTGAAGCTTTCTTT.

The chain links TRBV29-1 to TRBJ2-7, with 10 bases that match TRBD1. The length of the CDR3 is 13 residues. Germline loops: CDR1 SQVTM, CDR2 ANQGSEA. The J segment lost 6 bases and the V segment lost 2 bases, leaving 4 bases of the junction unmatched. CDR3 sequence: CSVERTGGIEQYF. The CDR3 coding sequence is TGCAGCGTTGAAAGGACAGGGGGGATCGAGCAGTACTTC.

As regards this clone: Germline is not matched at one junction end, which may reflect a read error. The CDR3 DNA reads as TGTGCCAGTAGTATCCAACAGGGCCCCCCGAGGGACTTC. It specifies CASSIQQGPPRDF. The V gene is TRBV19, the J gene TRBJ2-4, with D perhaps TRBD1 (6 bases). The CDR3 sequence is 13 residues long. CDR1 is LNHDA and CDR2 is SQIVND in the germline V gene (reference sequence).

The genes are TRBV15 and TRBJ2-5; no clear D gene. Trimming left V 3 bases short and J 2 bases short, with 7 bases between. The CDR3 is 13 amino acids. Germline V gives CDR1 LNHNV, CDR2 YYDKDF (reference sequence). The CDR3 region is CATSSWSQETQYF. The CDR3 DNA reads as TGTGCCACCAGCAGTTGGAGTCAAGAGACCCAGTACTTC.